This T cell receptor (beta chain) was recovered during a study of Ad26.COV2.S vaccination and SARS-CoV-2 variants. Study-wide results and limits: Placebo and vaccine recipients had non-spike TCR breadth that was similar.

Treatment given: some 19 received Ad26.COV2.S at low or high dose, single or two shots; 5 received placebo; per-sample allocation not given. Sampling happened 63 days after the first vaccine or placebo injection. V was cut by 3 bases and J by 2 bases, with 12 bases left in between. The CDR3 is made up of 15 amino acids. CDR1 is MRHNA, CDR2 SNTAGT, per germline. Remarks on this clone: Its antigen is not known.

Using immunoSEQ multiplex PCR, the repertoire was profiled, and TCRdb retains in-frame clones only, with some absent. The data hold about 680,000 clones, with roughly 90% observed a single time. The gene calls are TRBV6-4 and TRBJ2-3, with D uncertain. Sequenced here: peripheral blood, sampled in a trial of Ad26.COV2.S vaccine versus placebo. This clonotype was sampled from a person between 18 and 65 years old who received the Ad26.COV2.S COVID-19 vaccine or a placebo. CDR3 sequence: CASSEGGHLTDTQYF. The DNA of the CDR3 is TGTGCCAGCAGTGAAGGCGGCCATCTCACAGATACGCAGTATTTT.